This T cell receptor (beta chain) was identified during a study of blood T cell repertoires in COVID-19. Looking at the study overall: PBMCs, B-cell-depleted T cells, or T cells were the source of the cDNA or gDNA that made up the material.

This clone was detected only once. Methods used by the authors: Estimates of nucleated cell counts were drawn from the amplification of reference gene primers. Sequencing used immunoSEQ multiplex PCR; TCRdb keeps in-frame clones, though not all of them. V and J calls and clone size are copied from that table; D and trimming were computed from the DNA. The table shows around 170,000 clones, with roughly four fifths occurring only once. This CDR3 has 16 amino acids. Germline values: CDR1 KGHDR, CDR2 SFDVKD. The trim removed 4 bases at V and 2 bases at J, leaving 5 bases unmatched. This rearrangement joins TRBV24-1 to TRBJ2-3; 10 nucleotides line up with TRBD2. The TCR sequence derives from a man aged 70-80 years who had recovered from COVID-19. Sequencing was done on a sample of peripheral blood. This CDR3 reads CATSDKGLANTDTQYF. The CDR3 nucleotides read TGTGCCACCAGTGACAAGGGACTAGCGAACACAGATACGCAGTATTTT.